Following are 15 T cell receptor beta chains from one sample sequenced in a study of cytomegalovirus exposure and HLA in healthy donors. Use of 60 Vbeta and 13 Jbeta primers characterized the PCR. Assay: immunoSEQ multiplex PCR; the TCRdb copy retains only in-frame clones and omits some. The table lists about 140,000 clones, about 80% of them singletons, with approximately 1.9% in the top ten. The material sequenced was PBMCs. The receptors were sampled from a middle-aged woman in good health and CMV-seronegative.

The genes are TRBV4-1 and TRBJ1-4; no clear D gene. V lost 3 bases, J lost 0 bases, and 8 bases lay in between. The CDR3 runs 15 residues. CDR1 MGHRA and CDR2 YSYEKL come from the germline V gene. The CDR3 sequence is CASSQALTTNEKLFF. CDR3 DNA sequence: TGCGCCAGCAGCCAGGCCCTCACAACTAATGAAAAACTGTTTTTT.

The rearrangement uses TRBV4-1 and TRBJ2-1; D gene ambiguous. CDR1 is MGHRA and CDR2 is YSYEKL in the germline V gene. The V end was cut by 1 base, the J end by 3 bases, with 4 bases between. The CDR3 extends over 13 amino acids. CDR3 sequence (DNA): TGCGCCAGCAGCCAAGTCAGCTACAATGAGCAGTTCTTC. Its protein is CASSQVSYNEQFF.

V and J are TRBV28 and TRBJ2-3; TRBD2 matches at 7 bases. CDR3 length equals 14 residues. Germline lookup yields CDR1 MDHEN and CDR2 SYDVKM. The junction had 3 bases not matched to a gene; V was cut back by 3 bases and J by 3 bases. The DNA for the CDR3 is TGTGCCAGCAGTTTTGCGGGAGCGACAGATACGCAGTATTTT. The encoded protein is CASSFAGATDTQYF.

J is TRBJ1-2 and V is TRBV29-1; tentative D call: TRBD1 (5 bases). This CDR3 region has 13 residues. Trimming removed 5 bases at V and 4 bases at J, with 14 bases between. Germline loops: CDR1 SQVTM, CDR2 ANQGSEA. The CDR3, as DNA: TGCAGCGTTTCGTCAGGGCTCGGCTATGGCTACACCTTC. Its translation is CSVSSGLGYGYTF.

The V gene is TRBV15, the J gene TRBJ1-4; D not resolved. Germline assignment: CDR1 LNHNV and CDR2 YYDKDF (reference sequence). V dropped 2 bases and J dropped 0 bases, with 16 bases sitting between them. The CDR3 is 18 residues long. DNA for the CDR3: TGTGCCACCAGCAGACGTCGACACCTACCTACAACTAATGAAAAACTGTTTTTT. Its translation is CATSRRRHLPTTNEKLFF.

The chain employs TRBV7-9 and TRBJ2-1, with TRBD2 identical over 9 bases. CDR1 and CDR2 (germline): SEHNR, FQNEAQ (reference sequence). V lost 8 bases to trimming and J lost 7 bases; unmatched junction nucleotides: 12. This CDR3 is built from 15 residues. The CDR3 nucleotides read TGTGCCAGCCAGTGGTCGGCGGGAGGGCAAAATGAGCAGTTCTTC. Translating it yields CASQWSAGGQNEQFF.

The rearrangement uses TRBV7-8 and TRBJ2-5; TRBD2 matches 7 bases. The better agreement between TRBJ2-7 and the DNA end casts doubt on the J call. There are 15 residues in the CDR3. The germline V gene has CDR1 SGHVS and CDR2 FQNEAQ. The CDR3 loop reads CASSLSSGSTYEQYF. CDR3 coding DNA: TGTGCCAGCAGCTTAAGTAGCGGGTCCACCTACGAGCAGTACTTC.

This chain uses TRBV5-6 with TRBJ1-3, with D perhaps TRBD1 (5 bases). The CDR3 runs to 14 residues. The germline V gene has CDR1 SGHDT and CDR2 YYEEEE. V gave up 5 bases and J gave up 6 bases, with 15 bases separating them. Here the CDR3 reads CASRRDAAPNTIYF. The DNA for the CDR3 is TGTGCCAGCAGGCGGGACGCCGCCCCAAACACCATATATTTT.

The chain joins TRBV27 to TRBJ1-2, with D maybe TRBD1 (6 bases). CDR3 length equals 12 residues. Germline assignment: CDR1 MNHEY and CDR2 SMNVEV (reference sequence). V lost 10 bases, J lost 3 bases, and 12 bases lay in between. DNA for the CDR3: TGTGCCACCTACAGGGCGGACTATGGCTACACCTTC. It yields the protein CATYRADYGYTF.

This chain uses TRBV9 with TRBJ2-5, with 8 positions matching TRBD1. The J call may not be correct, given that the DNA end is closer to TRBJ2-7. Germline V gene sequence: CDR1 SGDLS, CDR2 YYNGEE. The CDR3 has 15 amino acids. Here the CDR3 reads CASGVTGDSIYEQYF. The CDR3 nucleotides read TGTGCCAGTGGAGTGACAGGGGACTCAATCTACGAGCAGTACTTC.

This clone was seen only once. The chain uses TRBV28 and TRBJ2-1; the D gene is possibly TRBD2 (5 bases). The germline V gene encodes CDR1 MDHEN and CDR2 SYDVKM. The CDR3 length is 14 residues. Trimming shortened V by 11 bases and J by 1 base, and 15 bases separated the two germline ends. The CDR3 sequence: CAGPRSGSYNEQFF. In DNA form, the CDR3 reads TGTGCCGGGCCCCGGAGCGGATCCTACAATGAGCAGTTCTTC.

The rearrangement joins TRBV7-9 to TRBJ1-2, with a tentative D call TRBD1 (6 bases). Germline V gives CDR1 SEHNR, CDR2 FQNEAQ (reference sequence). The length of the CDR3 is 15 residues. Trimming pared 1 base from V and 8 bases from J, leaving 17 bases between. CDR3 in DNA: TGTGCCAGCAGCTTAGAATCGCCAGGGGCTAACGGCTACACCTTC. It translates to CASSLESPGANGYTF.

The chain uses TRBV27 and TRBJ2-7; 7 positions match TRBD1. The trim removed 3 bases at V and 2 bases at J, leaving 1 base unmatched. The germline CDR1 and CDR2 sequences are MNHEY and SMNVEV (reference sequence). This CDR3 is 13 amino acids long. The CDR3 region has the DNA TGTGCCAGCAGTTTCCAGGGGGCCTACGAGCAGTACTTC. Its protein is CASSFQGAYEQYF.

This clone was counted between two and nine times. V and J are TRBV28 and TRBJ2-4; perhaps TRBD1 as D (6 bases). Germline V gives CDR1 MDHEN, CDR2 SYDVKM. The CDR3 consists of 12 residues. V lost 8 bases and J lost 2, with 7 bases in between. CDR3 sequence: CASGQTKNIQYF. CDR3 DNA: TGTGCCAGCGGACAGACCAAAAACATTCAGTACTTC.

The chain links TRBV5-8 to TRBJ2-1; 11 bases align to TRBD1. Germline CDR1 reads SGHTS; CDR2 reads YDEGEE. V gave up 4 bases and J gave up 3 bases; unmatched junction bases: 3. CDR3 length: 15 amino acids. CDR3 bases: TGTGCCAGCAGCCAGGACAGGGGGCTCTACAATGAGCAGTTCTTC. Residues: CASSQDRGLYNEQFF.